The next 8 T cell receptor beta chains were all read from a single sample in a study of T cell responses to AZD1222 COVID-19 vaccine. This table comes from immunoSEQ multiplex PCR, and its TCRdb copy is limited to in-frame clones, with some not included. The sample consists of 150,000 to 200,000 clones, approximately 90% of them appearing once. This specimen consisted of peripheral blood, obtained 28 days after the second dose of the MenACWY control vaccine. The receptors derive from an adult who received the MenACWY meningococcal vaccine as a control.

The rearrangement uses TRBV4-3 and TRBJ2-7; D remains ambiguous. CDR1 LGHNA and CDR2 YSLEER come from the germline V gene. V was pared by 0 bases and J by 1 base, with 4 bases between. There are 13 residues in the CDR3. The CDR3 is CASSQEGSYEQYF. Here the CDR3 DNA reads TGCGCCAGCAGCCAAGAGGGTTCCTACGAGCAGTACTTC.

This clone came up once. The chain links TRBV29-1 to TRBJ2-5, with D unresolved. CDR3 length: 9 residues. V lost 0 bases to trimming and J lost 7 bases, with 0 bases between them. The germline V gene has CDR1 SQVTM and CDR2 ANQGSEA. DNA of the CDR3: TGCAGCGTTGAAGAGACCCAGTACTTC. Translation gives CSVEETQYF.

In this sample, this clone turned up a few times. The chain couples TRBV15 to TRBJ2-7; D may be TRBD2 (6 bases). The germline gives CDR1 LNHNV, CDR2 YYDKDF (reference sequence). V was shortened by 0 bases and J by 0 bases, with 18 bases between the two germline ends. The CDR3 totals 18 residues. CDR3 in amino acids: CATSRDFGRDRFSYEQYF. CDR3 DNA sequence: TGTGCCACCAGCAGAGATTTTGGGCGGGATCGCTTCTCCTACGAGCAGTACTTC.

The V call is TRBV28, the J call TRBJ1-2, with D maybe TRBD1 (6 bases). Germline V lookup: CDR1 MDHEN, CDR2 SYDVKM. The CDR3 has 13 amino acids. Deletions cut 5 bases from V and 8 bases from J, with 15 bases between. The CDR3 protein is CASSVPGARGYTF. In DNA, the CDR3 is TGTGCCAGCAGTGTACCGGGGGCGCGGGGCTACACCTTC.

This chain joins TRBV19 and TRBJ2-7; the D is unclear. Germline V gives CDR1 LNHDA, CDR2 SQIVND (reference sequence). This CDR3 is 13 amino acids long. V lost 4 bases, J lost 1 base, and 8 bases lay in between. CDR3 bases: TGTGCCAGTAGTAAGGCGCGATCCTACGAGCAGTACTTC. Protein: CASSKARSYEQYF.

About this clone: At one boundary the junction diverges from the germline segment, which might be a read error. The rearrangement links TRBV6-2 or TRBV6-3 to TRBJ2-1; either TRBD1 or TRBD2 may supply D (5 bases each). The CDR3 extends over 13 amino acids. Germline CDR1 MNHEY, CDR2 SVGEGT. CDR3: CASSYSIPPLGLF. CDR3 bases: TGTGCCAGCAGTTACTCGATCCCTCCTCTGGGACTCTTC.

This clone was seen only once. V and J are TRBV7-7 and TRBJ2-1; D might be TRBD2 (6 bases). Germline V gene sequence: CDR1 SSHAT, CDR2 FNYEAQ (reference sequence). This CDR3 has 15 residues. V lost 0 bases to trimming and J lost 2 bases, with 8 bases between them. Here the CDR3 reads CASSLAEGTYNEQFF. CDR3 DNA sequence: TGTGCCAGCAGCTTAGCGGAGGGAACCTACAATGAGCAGTTCTTC.

The genes are TRBV5-6 and TRBJ1-2; D is ambiguous. Germline V CDR1 and CDR2: SGHDT, YYEEEE. V was pared by 0 bases and J by 0 bases, with 6 bases between. This CDR3 contains 14 residues. CDR3 residues: CASSLARANYGYTF. CDR3 nucleotide sequence: TGTGCCAGCAGCTTGGCCAGAGCTAACTATGGCTACACCTTC.